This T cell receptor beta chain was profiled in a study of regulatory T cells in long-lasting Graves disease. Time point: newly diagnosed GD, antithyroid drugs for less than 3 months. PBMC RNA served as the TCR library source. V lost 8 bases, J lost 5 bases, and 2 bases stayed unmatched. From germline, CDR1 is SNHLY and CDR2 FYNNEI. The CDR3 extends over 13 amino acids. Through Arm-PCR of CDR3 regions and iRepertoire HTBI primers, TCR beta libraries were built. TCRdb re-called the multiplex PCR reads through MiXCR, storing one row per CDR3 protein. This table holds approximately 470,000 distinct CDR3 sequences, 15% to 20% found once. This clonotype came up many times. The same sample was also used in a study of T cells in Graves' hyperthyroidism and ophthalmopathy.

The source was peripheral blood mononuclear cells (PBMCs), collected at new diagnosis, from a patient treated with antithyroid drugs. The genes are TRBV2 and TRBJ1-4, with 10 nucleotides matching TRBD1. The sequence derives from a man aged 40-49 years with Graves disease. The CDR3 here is CASGGQGNEKLFF. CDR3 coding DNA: TGTGCCAGCGGGGGACAGGGGAATGAAAAACTGTTTTTT. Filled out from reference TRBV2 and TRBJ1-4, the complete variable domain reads EPEVTQTPSHQVTQMGQEVILRCVPISNHLYFYWYRQILGQKVEFLVSFYNNEISEKSEIFDDQFSVERPDGSNFTLKIRSTKLEDSAMYFCASGGQGNEKLFFGSGTQLSVL.